Here is one T cell receptor beta chain with its context. The target antigen is unknown. Making use of molecular barcodes, quantitative 5'-RACE generated TCR beta libraries. TCRdb itself ran the 5' RACE reads through MiXCR, one entry per CDR3 protein. The sample lists around 770,000 distinct CDR3 sequences; around 17% were seen once. The data stem from a study of CD8 T cells in ankylosing spondylitis. The germline gives CDR1 SQVTM, CDR2 ANQGSEA. The length of the CDR3 is 10 residues. The V end lost 6 bases, the J end lost 4 bases, and 6 bases lay between the germline ends. Notes on the study in general: Reactive arthritis synovial fluid and blood were previously reported to contain some motif variants. Disease-linked clones were reportedly significantly enriched in matched ankylosing spondylitis synovial fluid. A motif of several highly homologous TCR beta variants was seen as apparently characteristic of ankylosing spondylitis blood. CD8+ cells made up the disease-linked clones, which were relatively rare in peripheral blood.

Sequences were obtained from blood, either unsorted or a sorted T cell fraction (not recorded which). The TCR was taken from a male donor with ankylosing spondylitis. The chain couples TRBV29-1 to TRBJ1-1, with unresolved D. The CDR3 spells CSVQATEAFF. The CDR3 nucleotides are TGCAGCGTCCAAGCCACTGAAGCTTTCTTT.